Shown below are 15 T cell receptor beta chains from a single sample sequenced in a study of T cell responses to AZD1222 COVID-19 vaccine. Sequenced by immunoSEQ multiplex PCR; TCRdb stores in-frame clones only, minus some. The data show tens of thousands of clones, 88% seen once. Specimen: peripheral blood, collected on day 0 of MenACWY control vaccination. The source of these receptors is an adult in good health.

This chain links TRBV5-1 with TRBJ2-3, with TRBD2 matching 14 bases. CDR3 length equals 17 residues. The germline V gene has CDR1 SGHRS and CDR2 YFSETQ. V gave up 1 base and J gave up 7 bases; unmatched junction bases: 8. CDR3: CASSLTGLAGGAHTQYF. The DNA for the CDR3 is TGCGCCAGCAGCTTGACTGGACTAGCGGGGGGAGCACATACGCAGTATTTT.

The chain links TRBV9 to TRBJ1-6; D might be TRBD1 (5 bases). Germline lookup yields CDR1 SGDLS and CDR2 YYNGEE. The CDR3 is 15 amino acids. V lost 2 bases, J lost 3 bases, and 9 bases lay in between. The CDR3 region has the DNA TGTGCCAGCAGCGTCGACAGTCTCTATAATTCACCCCTCCACTTT. It encodes CASSVDSLYNSPLHF.

This chain joins TRBV4-1 and TRBJ2-5; D is possibly TRBD2 (6 bases). This CDR3 region has 16 residues. Germline assignment: CDR1 MGHRA and CDR2 YSYEKL. Trimming took off 3 bases at V and 7 bases at J, with 21 bases between the two ends. The DNA for the CDR3 is TGCGCCAGCAGCCAGGACCCCGGGACTGCATCAGGGACCCAGTACTTC. It translates to CASSQDPGTASGTQYF.

This clone ranks as medium-sized. The chain joins TRBV6-5 to TRBJ2-7; TRBD1 matches 8 bases. After removal of 0 bases from V and 6 bases from J, the junction contained 4 bases not matched to a gene. Germline CDR1 reads MNHEY; CDR2 reads SVGAGI. This CDR3 comprises 14 residues. The CDR3 coding sequence is TGTGCCAGCAGTTACTCCGGGACAGGCCTCGAGCAGTACTTC. Its protein is CASSYSGTGLEQYF.

This clone appeared a few times. This sequence joins TRBV18 and TRBJ2-1; TRBD1 matches 11 bases. Germline CDR1 and CDR2: KGHSH and LQKENI. The CDR3 spans 12 residues. V lost 2 bases to trimming and J lost 15 bases; unmatched junction nucleotides: 3. This chain's CDR3 is CASSPAGTGGFF. CDR3 nucleotide sequence: TGTGCCAGCTCACCAGCCGGGACAGGGGGGTTCTTC.

V is TRBV7-9 and J is TRBJ1-1; the match to TRBD1 covers 7 bases. The germline CDR1 and CDR2 sequences are SEHNR and FQNEAQ (reference sequence). The CDR3 extends over 12 amino acids. V gave up 5 bases and J gave up 8 bases; unmatched junction bases: 5. The DNA of the CDR3 is TGTGCCAGCAGCGCCGACAGGGAAGAAGCTTTCTTT. The encoded protein is CASSADREEAFF.

The chain employs TRBV7-6 and TRBJ1-2; D remains ambiguous. This CDR3 region has 13 residues. Trimming removed 5 bases from V and 2 bases from J, with 9 bases in between. Per the germline V gene, CDR1 is SGHVS and CDR2 is FNYEAQ. CDR3 protein: CASSPGLNYGYTF. In DNA form, the CDR3 reads TGTGCCAGCAGCCCCGGGCTGAACTATGGCTACACCTTC.

The rearrangement links TRBV5-1 to TRBJ2-4, with 9 nucleotides matching TRBD2. Germline CDR1 reads SGHRS; CDR2 reads YFSETQ. The CDR3 extends over 14 amino acids. The V gene end was trimmed by 5 bases and the J gene end by 5 bases; junction bases not matched to a gene: 5. The CDR3 DNA reads TGCGCCAGCAGGGCGGGAGGGGGTGAAAACATTCAGTACTTC. It translates to CASRAGGGENIQYF. The full variable domain, its missing parts supplied by reference TRBV5-1 and TRBJ2-4, is KAGVTQTPRYLIKTRGQQVTLSCSPISGHRSVSWYQQTPGQGLQFLFEYFSETQRNKGNFPGRFSGRQFSNSRSEMNVSTLELGDSALYLCASRAGGGENIQYFGAGTRLSVL.

This clone was found a few times. The chain links TRBV11-3 to TRBJ2-7; 11 positions match TRBD1. The J segment lost 2 bases and the V segment lost 2 bases, leaving 14 bases of the junction unmatched. In germline, CDR1 is SGHNT, CDR2 YENEEA. The CDR3 runs 19 residues. The CDR3 sequence: CASSLYQSRPGQGAYEQYF. CDR3 DNA sequence: TGTGCCAGCAGCTTATATCAATCTCGACCGGGACAGGGGGCCTACGAGCAGTACTTC.

The rearrangement uses TRBV2 and TRBJ2-7; possibly TRBD1 or TRBD2 for D (5 bases each). Germline loops: CDR1 SNHLY, CDR2 FYNNEI. The V gene lost 3 bases and the J gene lost 5 bases, with 17 bases spanning the gap. The CDR3 contains 15 residues. The DNA for the CDR3 is TGTGCCAGCAGTGAGGTGGGGACGGTCCTTGACGAGCAGTACTTC. This codes for CASSEVGTVLDEQYF.

V and J are TRBV7-2 and TRBJ1-2, with 8 bases identical to TRBD1. Unmatched junction bases numbered 8, after V lost 4 bases and J lost 4 bases. This CDR3 contains 15 residues. Germline-derived CDR1 and CDR2 are SGHTA and FQGNSA. The CDR3 spells CASSSSGQGFYGYTF. Written as DNA, the CDR3 is TGTGCCAGCAGCTCTTCAGGACAGGGTTTCTATGGCTACACCTTC.

The chain recombines TRBV5-1 with TRBJ1-6; tentative D call: TRBD1 (5 bases). The CDR3 runs to 13 residues. V shed 6 bases and J shed 7 bases, with 11 bases lying between them. In germline, CDR1 is SGHRS, CDR2 YFSETQ. The CDR3 nucleotides are TGCGCCAGCAATTATCAGGGAAATTCACCCCTCCACTTT. Amino acids: CASNYQGNSPLHF.

The rearrangement uses TRBV5-8 and TRBJ1-4, with D uncertain. Between the trimmed V and J ends, which lost 5 bases and 4 bases, there was a span of 15 bases. Germline values: CDR1 SGHTS, CDR2 YDEGEE. The CDR3 runs to 15 residues. The DNA for the CDR3 is TGTGCCAGCAGTAAAAGTTGGAAGAGTAATGAAAAACTGTTTTTT. Encoded protein: CASSKSWKSNEKLFF.

The rearrangement joins TRBV20-1 to TRBJ2-7; D not resolved. The CDR3 length is 12 residues. The V gene's germline CDR1 is DFQATT and CDR2 SNEGSKA (reference sequence). V was trimmed by 3 bases and J by 3 bases, leaving 9 bases between them. CDR3 DNA: TGCAGTGCTAGTGCCATTAGCTACGAGCAGTACTTC. Translated, it gives CSASAISYEQYF.

The chain carries TRBV7-6 and TRBJ2-2; 9 bases map to TRBD2. The CDR3 is 16 residues long. V was pared by 5 bases and J by 1 base, with 5 bases of the junction left unmatched. From germline, CDR1 is SGHVS and CDR2 FNYEAQ. For the CDR3, the DNA is TGTGCCAGCAGCAGTAGCGGGGGCGGGAACACCGGGGAGCTGTTTTTT. Translating gives CASSSSGGGNTGELFF.